This T cell receptor beta chain was sequenced for a study of blood T cell repertoires in COVID-19. About the study: Sample material is recorded as cDNA or gDNA derived from T cells, B-cell-depleted T cells, or PBMCs.

As handled by the study authors: Estimates of nucleated cell counts were drawn from the amplification of reference gene primers. Sequencing used immunoSEQ multiplex PCR; TCRdb keeps in-frame clones, though not all of them. The D gene and trimming were derived from the DNA, and the V and J assignments and clone size from that table. Of about 280,000 clones in the sample, approximately 86% are singletons; the top ten hold less than 2.5%. The CDR3 spans 16 residues. From germline, CDR1 is LGHDT and CDR2 YNNKEL (reference sequence). Trimming shortened V by 0 bases and J by 5 bases, and 16 bases separated the two germline ends.

This TCR was recovered from a woman between 25 and 40 years old who had recovered from COVID-19. The material sequenced was peripheral blood. This chain uses TRBV3-1 (or the pseudogene TRBV3-2) with TRBJ2-5; tentatively, D is TRBD2 (6 bases). The CDR3: CASSQDGTGVGETQYF. The CDR3 nucleotides read TGTGCCAGCAGCCAAGACGGGACGGGAGTCGGGGAGACCCAGTACTTC.